The T cell receptor (beta chain) described here comes from a study of regulatory T cells in long-lasting Graves disease. On the study more broadly: Under 3 months of antithyroid drugs had been taken by newly diagnosed Graves' patients.

As to time point: newly diagnosed GD, antithyroid drugs for less than 3 months. After RNA was extracted from PBMCs, the TCR library was made from it. Patients hailed from an endocrinology department in Xi'an, China. A note on this clonotype: With a much larger clone just one base away, this may be a read error.

The CDR3 has 14 residues. CDR1 MNHEY and CDR2 SMNVEV come from the germline V gene (reference sequence). The authors built TCR beta libraries using iRepertoire HTBI primers and Arm-PCR of CDR3 regions. Each CDR3 protein gets one entry after TCRdb re-called the multiplex PCR reads with MiXCR. This sample has 250,000 or so distinct CDR3 sequences, with about 19% found just once. The chain joins TRBV27 to TRBJ1-5; TRBD1 might be the D (6 bases). This receptor was identified in a female donor with Graves disease. The sequencing here drew on peripheral blood mononuclear cells (PBMCs), taken at new diagnosis, from a patient treated with antithyroid drugs. The CDR3 is CASSPGGAGQLQHF. In DNA form, the CDR3 reads TGTGCCAGCAGTCCCGGGGGGGCAGGTCAGCTCCAGCATTTT.